The present T cell receptor (beta chain) was sequenced within a study of read filtering for tumor transcriptome and immune sequencing. Looking at the study overall: By R-ISS, stages I, II and III held 8, 16 and 7 patients.

This clonotype occurred many times. The antigen remains unidentified. Every patient had bone marrow sampled while the disease was active. Study-wide results and caveats: IR-seq and RNA-seq agreed better without single-read clonotypes. In IR-seq, single-read clonotypes were approximately 79% of clonotypes but around 3.2% of reads.

Molecular barcoded adaptors covering alpha/delta and beta/gamma chains were used on 400 to 450 ng RNA. TCRdb passed the reads through MiXCR, listing each CDR3 protein once. Here the sample spans approximately 41,000 distinct CDR3 sequences, roughly an eighth being singletons. CDR1 is SGHTA, CDR2 FQGTGA, per germline. The CDR3 is 14 amino acids. V lost 2 bases and J 5 bases, leaving 10 bases between the germline ends. The sample taken for sequencing was a population of CD138-negative cells sorted from bone marrow. The J gene is TRBJ2-1, the V gene TRBV7-3, with D perhaps matching TRBD2 (6 bases). The TCR originated in a donor aged 40 or older with multiple myeloma. The CDR3 coding sequence is TGTGCCAGCAGCTTAGTTGGCGGGGACAATGAGCAGTTCTTC. Translation gives CASSLVGGDNEQFF.